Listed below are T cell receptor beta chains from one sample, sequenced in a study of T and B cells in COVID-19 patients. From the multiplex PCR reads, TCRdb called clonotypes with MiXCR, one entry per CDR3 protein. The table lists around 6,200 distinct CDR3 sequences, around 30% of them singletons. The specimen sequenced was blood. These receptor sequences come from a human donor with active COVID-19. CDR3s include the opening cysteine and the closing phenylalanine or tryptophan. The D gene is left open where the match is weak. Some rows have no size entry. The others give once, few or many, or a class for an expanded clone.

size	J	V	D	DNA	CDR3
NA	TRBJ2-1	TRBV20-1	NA	TGCAGTGCTAGGGGGGAAGGCAATGAGCAGTTCTTC	CSARGEGNEQFF
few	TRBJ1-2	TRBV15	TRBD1	TGTGCCACCAGCAGAGATTTGACAGGGCCTGGCTACACCTTC	CATSRDLTGPGYTF
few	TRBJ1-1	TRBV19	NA	TGTGCCAGTAGTACTCCCGCGGGACCTAACACTGAAGCTTTCTTT	CASSTPAGPNTEAFF
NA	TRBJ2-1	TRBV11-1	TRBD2	TGTGCCAGCAGCAAACTAGCGGGAGGGCCTGAGGGTGAGCAGTTCTTC	CASSKLAGGPEGEQFF
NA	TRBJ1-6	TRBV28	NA	TGTGCCAGCAGAAAAGGGAGCTCCTATAATTCACCCCTCCACTTT	CASRKGSSYNSPLHF
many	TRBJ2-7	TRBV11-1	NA	TGTGCCAGCAGCTTAGAGGTGAGCTCCTACGAGCAGTACTTC	CASSLEVSSYEQYF
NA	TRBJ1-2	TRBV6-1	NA	TGTGCCAGCAGTGGTCAGGGAGGAGAGGGCTACACCTTC	CASSGQGGEGYTF
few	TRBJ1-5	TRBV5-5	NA	TGTGCCAGCAGCTTGGCACAGAGTCGCAATCAGCCCCAGCATTTT	CASSLAQSRNQPQHF
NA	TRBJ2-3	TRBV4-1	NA	TGCGCCAGCAGCCAAAGAGGGGTGGGCACAGATACGCAGTATTTT	CASSQRGVGTDTQYF
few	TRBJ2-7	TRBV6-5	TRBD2	TGTGCCAGCAGTTACTCCCTAGCGGGAGAAGGCGAGCAGTACTTC	CASSYSLAGEGEQYF
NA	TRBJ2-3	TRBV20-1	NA	TGCAGTGCTAGAGATCAGGGCGCCACAGATACGCAGTATTTT	CSARDQGATDTQYF
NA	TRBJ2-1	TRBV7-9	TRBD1	TGTGCCAGCAGCTCGGGACAGAGCAATGAGCAGTTCTTC	CASSSGQSNEQFF
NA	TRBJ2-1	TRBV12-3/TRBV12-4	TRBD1	TGTGCCACCGAAGCCGGGACAGGGGGCTACAATGAGCAGTTCTTC	CATEAGTGGYNEQFF
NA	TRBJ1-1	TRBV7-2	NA	TGTGCCAGCAGCGTATACATGAACACTGAAGCTTTCTTT	CASSVYMNTEAFF
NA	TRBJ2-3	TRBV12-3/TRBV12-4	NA	TGTGCCAGCAGTTTTTTGGGGCGCCGTGGGCAGCCTAGCACAGATACGCAGTATTTT	CASSFLGRRGQPSTDTQYF
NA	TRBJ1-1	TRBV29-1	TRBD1	TGCAGCGTTGATGGGGACAGGGGGCGGCCTGAAGCTTTCTTT	CSVDGDRGRPEAFF
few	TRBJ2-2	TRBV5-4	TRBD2	TGTGCCAGCAGCATACTAGCGGGAGAGGCCACCGGGGAGCTGTTTTTT	CASSILAGEATGELFF
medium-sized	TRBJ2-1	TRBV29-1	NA	TGCAGCGTGGGTAGGCAGGGAGGATTCAATGAGCAGTTCTTC	CSVGRQGGFNEQFF
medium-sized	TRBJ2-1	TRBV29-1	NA	TGCAGTCTTCTGGCCGGAGGGCGACACGAGCAGTTCTTC	CSLLAGGRHEQFF
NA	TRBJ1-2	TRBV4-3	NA	TGCGCCAGCAGCCAAGTTGCGGTGTCCCCCGAGGGCTACACCTTC	CASSQVAVSPEGYTF
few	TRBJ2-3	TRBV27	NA	TGTGCCAGCAGTTTTGGCGGGATCGCGAGCACAGATACGCAGTATTTT	CASSFGGIASTDTQYF
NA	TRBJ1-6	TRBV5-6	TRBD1	TGTGCCAGCAGCTCCTTGGGACAGTCTTATAATTCACCCCTCCACTTT	CASSSLGQSYNSPLHF
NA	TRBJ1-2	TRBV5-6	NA	TGTGCCAGCAGCTTGGTTACAGGCTTCTATGGCTACACCTTC	CASSLVTGFYGYTF
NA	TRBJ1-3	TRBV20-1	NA	TGCAGTGCAGATGGGACCGGCTCTGGAAACACCATATATTTT	CSADGTGSGNTIYF
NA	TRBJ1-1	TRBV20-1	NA	TGCAGTGCTAGAGGGATGGGGAACACTGAAGCTTTCTTT	CSARGMGNTEAFF
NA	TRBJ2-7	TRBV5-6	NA	TGTGCCAGCAGCTTGGTCGTGGCGGGCGAGCAGTACTTC	CASSLVVAGEQYF
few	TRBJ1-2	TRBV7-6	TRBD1	TGTGCCAGCAGCCGCGAGGACAGGGGTTATGGCTACACCTTC	CASSREDRGYGYTF
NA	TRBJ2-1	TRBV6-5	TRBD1	TGTGCCAGCAGTGACTCGGGACAGGGCCCCAATGAGCAGTTCTTC	CASSDSGQGPNEQFF
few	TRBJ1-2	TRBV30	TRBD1	TGTGCCTGGAGTCTAAAGGGGGCGAGTCGACGCTACACCTTC	CAWSLKGASRRYTF
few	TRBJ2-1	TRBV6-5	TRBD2	TGTGCCAGCAGTGCTTCTAGCGGGAGCCGAAACAATGAGCAGTTCTTC	CASSASSGSRNNEQFF
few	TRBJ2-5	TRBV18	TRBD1	TGTGCCAGCTCCGACTCTAACCTCAGGGGGCAAGAGACCCAGTACTTC	CASSDSNLRGQETQYF
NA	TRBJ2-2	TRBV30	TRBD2	TGTGCCTGGAGTAGGCCTAGCGGGATTAACACCGGGGAGCTGTTTTTT	CAWSRPSGINTGELFF
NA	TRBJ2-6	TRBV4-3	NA	TGCGCCAGCAGCCCAGTGGGGGGATCAGGGGCCAACGTCCTGACTTTC	CASSPVGGSGANVLTF
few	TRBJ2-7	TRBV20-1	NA	TGCAGTGCTAGAGCCGGCCACGAGCAGTACTTC	CSARAGHEQYF
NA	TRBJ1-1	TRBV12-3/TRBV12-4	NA	TGTGCCAGCAGCCAACTTTTGAACACTGAAGCTTTCTTT	CASSQLLNTEAFF
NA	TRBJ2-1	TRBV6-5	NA	TGTGCCAGCAGTGAAGCGCAGGTTGGTGAGCAGTTCTTC	CASSEAQVGEQFF
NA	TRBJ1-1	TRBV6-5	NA	TGTGCCAGCAGTTACTTTGGGGGGCCCGCTGCTGTAGCTTTCTTT	CASSYFGGPAAVAFF